This TCR beta chain was observed in a study of response to subunit inactivated influenza vaccine. Only a few counts were recorded for this clonotype. One entry per CDR3 protein, called by TCRdb with MiXCR from the RT-PCR reads. The table shows about 830,000 distinct CDR3 sequences, with about 18% occurring only once. V shed 5 bases and J shed 9 bases, with 17 bases lying between them. The CDR3 has 13 amino acids. CDR1 is DFQATT, CDR2 SNEGSKA, per germline (reference sequence). The source of this sequence is a man aged 50 or older who received an inactivated influenza vaccine. The chain has TRBV20-1 and TRBJ2-1; D call uncertain. The material sequenced was PBMCs from blood, taken roughly 5 days after vaccination. The CDR3 spells CSAARTKLREQFF. The CDR3 DNA sequence: TGCAGTGCTGCCCGAACTAAACTCCGTGAGCAGTTCTTC.